The T cell receptor beta chain described here comes from a study of T cells in Graves' hyperthyroidism and ophthalmopathy. For the study at large: The blood sample was taken at first diagnosis, before treatment began. Study-wide points: Peripheral blood also featured most of the thyroid clonotypes expanded above 0.001.

This clonotype was seen many times. No antigen is known for it. Among the patients, aged 18 to 65, hyperthyroidism was newly diagnosed and had lasted under 2 months. Sampled blood dates from first hyperthyroidism diagnosis, and it precedes any ophthalmopathy symptoms. Template material for amplifying TCR beta CDR3 regions consisted of RNA transcripts. During a first-round RT-PCR of the TCR CDR3, the HTBI primer set was used. MiXCR was run by TCRdb on the multiplex PCR reads, yielding one entry per CDR3 protein. This table has more than 350,000 distinct CDR3 sequences, approximately 18% appearing once. Germline-derived CDR1 and CDR2 are SNHLY and FYNNEI. V was trimmed by 3 bases and J by 15 bases, leaving 24 bases between them. The CDR3 covers 15 residues.

Material: blood. The chain links TRBV2 to TRBJ2-1; no firm D call. The source is a woman aged 25-40 years with Graves' hyperthyroidism that later progressed to Graves' ophthalmopathy. The CDR3 here is CASSDGIVRSVGSFF. CDR3 nucleotide sequence: TGTGCCAGCAGTGATGGAATAGTAAGATCTGTAGGGTCGTTCTTC. Filled out from reference TRBV2 and TRBJ2-1, the complete variable domain reads EPEVTQTPSHQVTQMGQEVILRCVPISNHLYFYWYRQILGQKVEFLVSFYNNEISEKSEIFDDQFSVERPDGSNFTLKIRSTKLEDSAMYFCASSDGIVRSVGSFFGPGTRLTVL.